This T cell receptor (beta chain) was captured by sequencing in a study of T cells in localized non-small cell lung cancer (dated by TCRdb to about 2020). Background for the entire study: T cell repertoires of more than 200 early-stage NSCLC patients were analyzed, with tumors being compared against uninvolved tumor-adjacent lungs. All 220 or so NSCLC patients in the cohort were treatment-naive and had localized lung tumors that were resected. The mean age of the NSCLC patients was approximately 71 years, with approximately 130 men and 95 to 110 women. Summary of the overall study and its limitations: Of the top 100 tumor clones, a median of about 53 were detected in paired uninvolved adjacent lung; roughly 26 were also among that lung's top 100. Multi-region tumor sequencing was not performed, so intratumor heterogeneity could not be excluded. Because the study design was exploratory, TCR variables were selected using unadjusted p-values without false-discovery rate correction. The highest T cell clonality was observed in uninvolved tumor-adjacent lung, where clonality exceeded that of tumor, suggesting that antigenic responses were more focused in uninvolved tumor-adjacent lung. Longer overall survival was associated with higher T cell density in blood, whereas shorter survival was associated with higher clonality in adjacent lung.

V was cut back by 11 bases and J by 4 bases, leaving a gap of 17 bases between them. From the cysteine through the phenylalanine, the CDR3 covers 13 amino acids. Of the read, only the CDR3 DNA is kept; its 39 bases are in frame from base 1. CDR1 and CDR2 are read off the germline V gene as MDHEN and SYDVKM. At diagnosis, tumor, uninvolved tumor-adjacent lung and peripheral blood were collected and then preserved as a mix of FFPE and fresh-frozen material. For TCR repertoire profiling, blood samples were analyzed as peripheral blood mononuclear cells. On this clone: The specificity of this receptor is unknown. It has no much larger one-base neighbor in the sample; base qualities were not kept.

TCR beta CDR3 regions were sequenced from DNA using the immunoSEQ Assay. As for the authors' bioinformatics: To compute T cell density, TCR beta template counts were normalized to usable DNA, which was estimated by amplifying housekeeping genes. Richness was estimated using the preseqR package, with extrapolation to 400,000 templates for PBMC samples and to 120,000 templates for tissue samples. Clonality was taken to be one minus Pielou's evenness. To identify tissue-enriched TCRs, differential abundance testing was run on productive amino-acid clonotypes with a minimum total count of 5 and an alpha of 0.1. The Jaccard Index and the Morisita Overlap Index were used to quantify repertoire overlap between compartments. GLIPH clustered TCR beta CDR3s with public tetramer-defined viral CDR3s; viral motifs required at least three viral sequences plus V-gene enrichment. TCRdb retrieved this table from immuneACCESS and kept in-frame rearrangements only. Not all clones are present; in checked studies, unresolved V genes account for under half, and no reason is known for the remainder. V and J calls and clone size are as listed in that table; D and trimming were resolved from the DNA. This sample holds tens of thousands of clones; less than 95% were observed only once. About 11% of the sample is taken by the ten largest.

The chain couples TRBV28 to TRBJ1-2; the D gene cannot be named for sure. The sample in question was peripheral blood mononuclear cells, obtained before any cancer treatment. The TCR was taken from a female donor aged 60 or older with stage II lung adenocarcinoma. The nucleotide sequence reads TGTGCCGCCCGGACGGTTTCCTCCTATGGCTACACCTTC. This translates into CAARTVSSYGYTF.